This T cell receptor beta chain was recorded in a study of T cell responses to AZD1222 COVID-19 vaccine. Study-wide findings and caveats: Among the donors, most were white British and more were female, and clonal diversity was possibly underestimated.

About this clone: What it binds is not known.

Trimming removed 7 bases from V and 0 bases from J, with 6 bases in between. The CDR3 is 12 residues long. Germline CDR1 is MNHNY and CDR2 is SVGAGI (reference sequence). Profiled with immunoSEQ multiplex PCR; TCRdb holds only in-frame clones, not every one. The sample has 100,000 to 150,000 clones, roughly 90% seen once. This specimen consisted of peripheral blood, obtained on day 0 of AZD1222 vaccination. The TCR comes from an adult in good health. The chain is built from TRBV6-6 and TRBJ1-1; no clear D gene. The CDR3 is CASKPMNTEAFF. As DNA, the CDR3 is TGTGCCAGCAAGCCGATGAACACTGAAGCTTTCTTT.